This TCR beta chain was recovered during a study of T cells after yellow fever vaccination. This clonotype was detected a few times. A single record per CDR3 protein comes from TCRdb applying MiXCR to the 5' RACE reads. Here the sample spans roughly 500,000 distinct CDR3 sequences, less than 20% being singletons. This CDR3 has 13 residues. CDR1 is ENHRY and CDR2 is SYGVKD in the germline V gene. V shed 3 bases and J 8 bases; nucleotides not matched to a gene: 5. The chain couples TRBV10-3 to TRBJ2-3; 7 bases align to TRBD2. The clonotype comes from a man aged 25 to 40 who received the YFV17D yellow fever vaccine. Sequencing used PBMCs, obtained 15 days after the yellow fever booster vaccination. This chain's CDR3 is CAISDPPGGTQYF. CDR3 DNA sequence: TGTGCCATCAGTGACCCCCCGGGGGGTACGCAGTATTTT.